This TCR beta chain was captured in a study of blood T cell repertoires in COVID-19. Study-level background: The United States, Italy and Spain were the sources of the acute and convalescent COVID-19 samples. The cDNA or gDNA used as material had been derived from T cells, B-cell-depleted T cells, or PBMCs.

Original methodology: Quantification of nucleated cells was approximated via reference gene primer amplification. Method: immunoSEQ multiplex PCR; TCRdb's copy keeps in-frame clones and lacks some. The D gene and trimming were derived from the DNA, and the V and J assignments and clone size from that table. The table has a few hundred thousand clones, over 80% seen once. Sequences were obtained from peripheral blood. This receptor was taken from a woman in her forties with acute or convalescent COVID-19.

CDR3 in DNA: TGTGCCAGCAGCGTGGGGAGGACGGCTAACACTGAAGCTTTCTTT. Protein: CASSVGRTANTEAFF. V gene TRBV9 combines with J gene TRBJ1-1; no reliable D call. V was pared by 2 bases and J by 2 bases, with 13 bases between. Germline V gene data show CDR1 as SGDLS and CDR2 as YYNGEE. The CDR3 is 15 amino acids.